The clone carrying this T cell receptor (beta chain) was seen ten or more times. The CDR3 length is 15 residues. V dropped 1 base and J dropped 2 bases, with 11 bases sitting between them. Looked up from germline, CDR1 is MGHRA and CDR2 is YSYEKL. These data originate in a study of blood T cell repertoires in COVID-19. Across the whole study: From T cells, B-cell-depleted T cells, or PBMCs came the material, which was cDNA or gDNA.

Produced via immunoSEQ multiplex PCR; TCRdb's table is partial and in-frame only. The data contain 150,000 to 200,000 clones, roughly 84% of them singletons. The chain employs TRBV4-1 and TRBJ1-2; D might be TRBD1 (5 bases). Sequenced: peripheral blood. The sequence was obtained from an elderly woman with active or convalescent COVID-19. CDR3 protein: CASSQGRGRNYGYTF. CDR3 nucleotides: TGCGCCAGCAGCCAAGGAAGGGGAAGGAACTATGGCTACACCTTC.